The clone carrying this TCR beta chain was recorded many times. Via MiXCR, TCRdb re-called the 5' RACE reads, giving one row per CDR3 protein. The sample lists roughly 120,000 distinct CDR3 sequences; 3% to 3.5% were seen once. This specimen comes from a study of neurological immune-mediated disorders. The CDR3 consists of 14 residues. Germline V CDR1 and CDR2: SGHRS, YFSETQ. Trimming took off 2 bases at V and 1 base at J, with 9 bases between the two ends. The TCR comes from a woman aged 25-40 years with multiple sclerosis. Sequenced sample: PBMCs. The chain employs TRBV5-1 and TRBJ2-5; the D gene is possibly TRBD2 (7 bases). The chain's CDR3 is CASSFRGAQETQYF. In DNA form, the CDR3 reads TGCGCCAGCAGCTTCCGGGGGGCCCAAGAGACCCAGTACTTC.